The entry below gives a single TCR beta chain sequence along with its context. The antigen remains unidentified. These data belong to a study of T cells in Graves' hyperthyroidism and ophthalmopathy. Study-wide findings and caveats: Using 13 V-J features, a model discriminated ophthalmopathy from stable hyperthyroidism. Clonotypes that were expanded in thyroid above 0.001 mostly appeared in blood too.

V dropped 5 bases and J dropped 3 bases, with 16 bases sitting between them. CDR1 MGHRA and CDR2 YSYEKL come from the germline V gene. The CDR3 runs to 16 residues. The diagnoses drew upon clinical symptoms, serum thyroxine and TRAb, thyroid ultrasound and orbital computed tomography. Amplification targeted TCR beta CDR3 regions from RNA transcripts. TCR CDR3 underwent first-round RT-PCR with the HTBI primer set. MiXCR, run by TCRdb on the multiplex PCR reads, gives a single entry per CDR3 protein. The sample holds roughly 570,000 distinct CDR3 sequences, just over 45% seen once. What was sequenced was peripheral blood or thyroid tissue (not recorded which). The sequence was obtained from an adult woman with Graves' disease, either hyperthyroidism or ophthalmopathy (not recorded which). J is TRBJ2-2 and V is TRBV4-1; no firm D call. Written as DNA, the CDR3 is TGCGCCAGCAGCTCCCTTACAACGTTACACACCGGGGAGCTGTTTTTT. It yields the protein CASSSLTTLHTGELFF.